A selection of T cell receptor beta chains follows, all from one sample in a study of cytomegalovirus exposure and HLA in healthy donors. Sequencing was performed with immunoSEQ multiplex PCR; in TCRdb, only in-frame clones are kept and a portion is missing. The table shows about 170,000 clones, with approximately 81% occurring only once. Sequencing was performed on PBMCs. These receptors originate from a woman aged 18-29 years in good health and CMV-seronegative. The conserved cysteine and the conserved F or W are not part of the CDR3 here.

cdr3_length: 13; v_call: TRBV7-9; cdr3_aa: ASSSLGTSRDTQY
cdr3_length: 13; v_call: TRBV5-4; cdr3_aa: ASSFRGTHTDTQY
cdr3_length: 16; v_call: TRBV7-6; cdr3_aa: ASSPVGASGSPGNEQF
cdr3_length: 16; v_call: TRBV11-2; cdr3_aa: ASSLEGQGPGMNTEAF
cdr3_length: 9; v_call: TRBV20-1; cdr3_aa: SARVLETQY
cdr3_length: 13; v_call: TRBV7-2; cdr3_aa: ASSSLLAGGYEQY
cdr3_length: 15; v_call: TRBV11-2; cdr3_aa: ASSLVPRGLAKNIQY
cdr3_length: 12; v_call: TRBV28; cdr3_aa: ASSPGTFNNEQF
cdr3_length: 15; v_call: TRBV27; cdr3_aa: ASSFGTSGRAYNEQF
cdr3_length: 14; v_call: TRBV28; cdr3_aa: ASSETRGPNNEKLF
cdr3_length: 14; v_call: TRBV6-4; cdr3_aa: ASSDPLTPYNTEAF
cdr3_length: 13; v_call: TRBV27; cdr3_aa: ASSLGGARTDTQY
cdr3_length: 12; v_call: TRBV30; cdr3_aa: AWSNELRGEKLF
cdr3_length: 11; v_call: TRBV5-6; cdr3_aa: ASSWDRSYEQY
cdr3_length: 13; v_call: TRBV9; cdr3_aa: ASSVAPGGTYEQY
cdr3_length: 9; v_call: TRBV20-1; cdr3_aa: SARAEETQY
cdr3_length: 12; v_call: TRBV5-1; cdr3_aa: ASSPSGGRDTQY
cdr3_length: 14; v_call: TRBV4-1; cdr3_aa: ASSHIMGQGAYEQY
cdr3_length: 12; v_call: TRBV6-1; cdr3_aa: ASSAYNRASEQF
cdr3_length: 12; v_call: TRBV5-1; cdr3_aa: ASSITGAQETQY
cdr3_length: 12; v_call: TRBV5-6; cdr3_aa: ASSRSGGNTEAF
cdr3_length: 12; v_call: TRBV19; cdr3_aa: ASTGGRAKDTQY
cdr3_length: 13; v_call: TRBV5-1; cdr3_aa: ASSTGTGGPETQY
cdr3_length: 14; v_call: TRBV15; cdr3_aa: ATSRPHTGGPDTQY
cdr3_length: 13; v_call: TRBV19; cdr3_aa: ASSTRDRVDEKLF
cdr3_length: 13; v_call: TRBV19; cdr3_aa: ASSIDRESGQPQH
cdr3_length: 11; v_call: TRBV15; cdr3_aa: ATAAYDTDTQY
cdr3_length: 11; v_call: TRBV2; cdr3_aa: ARTGAQENTIY
cdr3_length: 13; v_call: TRBV11-2; cdr3_aa: ASSRPRGRGLSLD
cdr3_length: 12; v_call: TRBV11-3; cdr3_aa: ASSLDGGPTEAF
cdr3_length: 16; v_call: TRBV7-9; cdr3_aa: ASSRTLSGRTTYNEQF
cdr3_length: 12; v_call: TRBV5-1; cdr3_aa: ASSQGGTGNEQF
cdr3_length: 12; v_call: TRBV4-2; cdr3_aa: ASSHERDRNIQY
cdr3_length: 12; v_call: TRBV15; cdr3_aa: ATSRRTSGIEQY
cdr3_length: 14; v_call: TRBV5-4; cdr3_aa: ASSLVSSGRRGELF
cdr3_length: 13; v_call: TRBV5-4; cdr3_aa: ASSLETGIGYGYT
cdr3_length: 10; v_call: TRBV6-1; cdr3_aa: ASAPDRVPQH
cdr3_length: 14; v_call: TRBV27; cdr3_aa: ASSTYRNRLTDTQY
cdr3_length: 15; v_call: TRBV10-3; cdr3_aa: AISEAKILTENTEAF
cdr3_length: 11; v_call: TRBV28; cdr3_aa: ASSLGPRNTIY
cdr3_length: 13; v_call: TRBV19; cdr3_aa: ASSMGQGKIYEQY
cdr3_length: 11; v_call: TRBV6-5; cdr3_aa: ATALGRSYGYT
cdr3_length: 13; v_call: TRBV7-2; cdr3_aa: ASSLSSAGQETQY
cdr3_length: 13; v_call: TRBV6-6; cdr3_aa: ASSYGGSEDYGYT